This is a list of T cell receptor beta chains from one sample in a study of OX40 agonist ivuxolimab in advanced cancers. TCRdb keeps only in-frame clones here, not all; method: immunoSEQ multiplex PCR. The top ten clones hold roughly 6.7% of a sample with tens of thousands of clones, 80% to 90% of them seen once. The source material was CD4+ or CD8+ T cells sorted from blood, sampled in a trial of the OX40 agonist ivuxolimab. These receptors all come from an adult with an advanced solid tumor such as melanoma, head and neck, liver or kidney cancer. The CDR3 runs from the conserved cysteine through the conserved F or W. A D gene is named only where the DNA matches it firmly. Where a row states a size, it is once, few, many or the class of an expanded clone; other rows omit it.

CDR3aa: CASSHRQGLTDTQYF
CDR3nt: TGTGCCAGCAGCCACAGACAGGGCCTCACAGATACGCAGTATTTT
d_gene: TRBD1
abundance: NA
j_gene: TRBJ2-3
v_gene: TRBV2

CDR3aa: CASSLAGGGGNEKLFF
CDR3nt: TGCGCCAGCAGCTTGGCCGGTGGGGGAGGAAATGAAAAACTGTTTTTT
d_gene: NA
abundance: NA
j_gene: TRBJ1-4
v_gene: TRBV5-1

CDR3aa: CAISGTGVAGANVLTF
CDR3nt: TGTGCCATCTCCGGGACAGGGGTTGCTGGGGCCAACGTCCTGACTTTC
d_gene: TRBD1
abundance: NA
j_gene: TRBJ2-6
v_gene: TRBV10-3

CDR3aa: CASSFGQINEKLFF
CDR3nt: TGTGCCAGCAGCTTTGGGCAGATTAATGAAAAACTGTTTTTT
d_gene: NA
abundance: once
j_gene: TRBJ1-4
v_gene: TRBV7-8

CDR3aa: CASSSRNGGNNEQFF
CDR3nt: TGTGCCAGCAGCTCAAGGAACGGGGGAAACAATGAGCAGTTCTTC
d_gene: NA
abundance: NA
j_gene: TRBJ2-1
v_gene: TRBV7-6

CDR3aa: CASSFQAQYF
CDR3nt: TGTGCCAGCAGCTTCCAGGCCCAGTACTTC
d_gene: NA
abundance: NA
j_gene: TRBJ2-5
v_gene: TRBV2

CDR3aa: CASSNRTGNTEAFF
CDR3nt: TGTGCCAGCAGCAACCGGACAGGGAACACTGAAGCTTTCTTT
d_gene: TRBD1
abundance: NA
j_gene: TRBJ1-1
v_gene: TRBV7-2

CDR3aa: CASSFRGGYEQYF
CDR3nt: TGTGCCAGCAGTTTTAGGGGGGGCTACGAGCAGTACTTC
d_gene: NA
abundance: NA
j_gene: TRBJ2-7
v_gene: TRBV28

CDR3aa: CASGTERVITDTQYF
CDR3nt: TGTGCCAGCGGAACTGAGAGGGTAATCACAGATACGCAGTATTTT
d_gene: NA
abundance: NA
j_gene: TRBJ2-3
v_gene: TRBV7-9

CDR3aa: CASSIGPGNEFLHF
CDR3nt: TGTGCCAGTAGTATAGGGCCAGGGAACGAGTTCCTCCACTTT
d_gene: NA
abundance: NA
j_gene: TRBJ1-6
v_gene: TRBV19

CDR3aa: CASRPTGNPYEQYF
CDR3nt: TGTGCCAGCAGACCTACCGGGAACCCCTACGAGCAGTACTTC
d_gene: NA
abundance: NA
j_gene: TRBJ2-7
v_gene: TRBV6-5

CDR3aa: CASSSGGGTYYGYTF
CDR3nt: TGTGCCAGCAGTTCCGGGGGAGGGACATACTATGGCTACACCTTC
d_gene: NA
abundance: NA
j_gene: TRBJ1-2
v_gene: TRBV28

CDR3aa: CASSVQRGPTGELFF
CDR3nt: TGCGCCAGCAGTGTACAGCGGGGTCCCACCGGGGAGCTGTTTTTT
d_gene: TRBD2
abundance: once
j_gene: TRBJ2-2
v_gene: TRBV10-1

CDR3aa: CASSLSDEAGYTF
CDR3nt: TGTGCCAGCAGCTTGAGTGATGAGGCGGGCTACACCTTC
d_gene: NA
abundance: NA
j_gene: TRBJ1-2
v_gene: TRBV11-3

CDR3aa: CASSPQGETGELFF
CDR3nt: TGTGCCAGCAGCCCTCAGGGGGAGACCGGGGAGCTGTTTTTT
d_gene: TRBD1
abundance: NA
j_gene: TRBJ2-2
v_gene: TRBV7-6

CDR3aa: CASSLGRTSGGREDEQFF
CDR3nt: TGCGCCAGCAGCTTGGGACGGACTAGCGGGGGGCGTGAGGATGAGCAGTTCTTC
d_gene: TRBD2
abundance: NA
j_gene: TRBJ2-1
v_gene: TRBV5-1

CDR3aa: CASSLAGEGNQPQHF
CDR3nt: TGCGCCAGCAGCTTGGCCGGGGAGGGAAATCAGCCCCAGCATTTT
d_gene: NA
abundance: NA
j_gene: TRBJ1-5
v_gene: TRBV5-1

CDR3aa: CASSSSPGSGNTIYF
CDR3nt: TGTGCCAGCAGCTCCAGTCCCGGGTCTGGAAACACCATATATTTT
d_gene: NA
abundance: NA
j_gene: TRBJ1-3
v_gene: TRBV11-3

CDR3aa: CASSLSESNTEAFF
CDR3nt: TGTGCCAGCAGCTTATCGGAGAGTAACACTGAAGCTTTCTTT
d_gene: NA
abundance: NA
j_gene: TRBJ1-1
v_gene: TRBV11-1

CDR3aa: CASSLSGGYTF
CDR3nt: TGTGCCAGCAGTTTAAGCGGGGGCTACACCTTC
d_gene: NA
abundance: NA
j_gene: TRBJ1-2
v_gene: TRBV28

CDR3aa: CASSLAPRTGGEQYF
CDR3nt: TGTGCCAGCAGCTTAGCGCCCCGGACGGGAGGGGAGCAGTACTTC
d_gene: TRBD2
abundance: NA
j_gene: TRBJ2-5
v_gene: TRBV11-2

CDR3aa: CASSLVPTGGTDTQYF
CDR3nt: TGCGCCAGCAGCTTGGTCCCGACAGGGGGCACAGATACGCAGTATTTT
d_gene: TRBD1
abundance: NA
j_gene: TRBJ2-3
v_gene: TRBV5-1

CDR3aa: CASSEYRDRGTGELFF
CDR3nt: TGTGCCAGCAGTGAATATAGGGACAGGGGCACCGGGGAGCTGTTTTTT
d_gene: TRBD1
abundance: NA
j_gene: TRBJ2-2
v_gene: TRBV25-1

CDR3aa: CASSEAVGTGANTEAFF
CDR3nt: TGTGCCAGCAGTGAAGCAGTGGGGACAGGGGCAAACACTGAAGCTTTCTTT
d_gene: TRBD1
abundance: NA
j_gene: TRBJ1-1
v_gene: TRBV6-1

CDR3aa: CASSDRIGTGGGPQHF
CDR3nt: TGCGCCAGCAGTGACCGAATCGGGACAGGGGGAGGGCCCCAGCATTTT
d_gene: TRBD1
abundance: NA
j_gene: TRBJ1-5
v_gene: TRBV10-2

CDR3aa: CASSPSGYGYTF
CDR3nt: TGTGCCAGCAGTCCCTCGGGGTATGGCTACACCTTC
d_gene: NA
abundance: NA
j_gene: TRBJ1-2
v_gene: TRBV28

CDR3aa: CASSLAAAGGQNQYF
CDR3nt: TGCGCCAGCAGCTTGGCCGCGGCGGGCGGACAGAATCAGTACTTC
d_gene: NA
abundance: NA
j_gene: TRBJ2-7
v_gene: TRBV5-1

CDR3aa: CAISESGSYSNQPQHF
CDR3nt: TGTGCCATCAGTGAGTCGGGAAGTTATAGCAATCAGCCCCAGCATTTT
d_gene: NA
abundance: NA
j_gene: TRBJ1-5
v_gene: TRBV10-3

CDR3aa: CSVEARLAGNEQFF
CDR3nt: TGCAGCGTTGAAGCCAGACTAGCGGGGAATGAGCAGTTCTTC
d_gene: TRBD2
abundance: NA
j_gene: TRBJ2-1
v_gene: TRBV29-1